The 18 T cell receptor beta chains listed next were all sequenced from one sample in a study of cytomegalovirus exposure and HLA in healthy donors. Vbeta (60) and Jbeta (13) primers were used in the PCR. Method: immunoSEQ multiplex PCR; TCRdb's copy keeps in-frame clones and lacks some. This sample has approximately 41,000 clones, with 81% found just once. The sequencing input was PBMCs. Every receptor here comes from a man in his forties or fifties in good health and CMV-seronegative.

V usage is TRBV7-6 and J usage is TRBJ2-7, with 10 bases fitting TRBD2. Trimming at V came to 1 base and at J to 2 bases, leaving 8 bases not matched to a gene. The CDR3 has 17 residues. CDR1 and CDR2 (germline): SGHVS, FNYEAQ. CDR3 protein: CASSLGPGLATAYEQYF. The CDR3 coding sequence is TGTGCCAGCAGCTTAGGACCGGGACTAGCGACCGCCTACGAGCAGTACTTC.

The chain employs TRBV18 and TRBJ2-7; TRBD2 matches at 7 bases. The CDR3 is made up of 14 amino acids. V shed 2 bases and J 2 bases; nucleotides not matched to a gene: 3. Germline V gene sequence: CDR1 KGHSH, CDR2 LQKENI. The CDR3 coding sequence is TGTGCCAGCTCACCAGGGGAGGGGCCCTACGAGCAGTACTTC. This encodes CASSPGEGPYEQYF.

The V and J genes are TRBV15 and TRBJ2-5, with D perhaps TRBD2 (6 bases). Per the germline V gene, CDR1 is LNHNV and CDR2 is YYDKDF (reference sequence). CDR3 length: 17 amino acids. V was shortened by 0 bases and J by 2 bases, with 16 bases between the two germline ends. CDR3 sequence: CATSRDASEGVQETQYF. As DNA, the CDR3 is TGTGCCACCAGCAGAGATGCGTCGGAGGGTGTTCAAGAGACCCAGTACTTC.

The chain combines TRBV7-2 with TRBJ1-3, with 9 bases lining up with TRBD1. The CDR3 has 15 amino acids. V gave up 4 bases and J gave up 4 bases; unmatched junction bases: 5. CDR1 and CDR2 from the germline V gene are SGHTA and FQGNSA. CDR3 coding DNA: TGTGCCAGCAGCTCATGGACAGGGGTAGGAAACACCATATATTTT. This translates into CASSSWTGVGNTIYF.

The chain has TRBV6-1 and TRBJ2-1; maybe TRBD2 (6 bases). The CDR3 spans 13 residues. The germline V and J ends were trimmed by 6 bases and 4 bases, with 10 bases remaining between them. In germline, CDR1 is MNHNS, CDR2 SASEGT. The CDR3 reads CASRKGRYNEQFF. CDR3 nucleotide sequence: TGTGCCAGCAGAAAAGGGAGGTACAATGAGCAGTTCTTC.

The gene calls are TRBV5-1 and TRBJ2-3, with a tentative D call TRBD1 (5 bases). Trimming took off 0 bases at V and 0 bases at J, with 8 bases between the two ends. The germline V gene encodes CDR1 SGHRS and CDR2 YFSETQ. The CDR3 contains 15 residues. CDR3 residues: CASSLEGFSTDTQYF. In nucleotides, the CDR3 is TGCGCCAGCAGCTTGGAGGGGTTCAGCACAGATACGCAGTATTTT.

The J gene is TRBJ2-3, the V gene TRBV29-1, with D possibly matching TRBD2 (5 bases). In germline, CDR1 is SQVTM, CDR2 ANQGSEA. This CDR3 region has 13 residues. V gave up 6 bases and J gave up 5 bases, with 15 bases separating them. The CDR3 region has the DNA TGCAGCGTACCAGCGGAGACGTTAGATACGCAGTATTTT. It is translated as CSVPAETLDTQYF.

The V gene is TRBV5-1, the J gene TRBJ1-4; TRBD1 aligns across 8 bases. J gave up 0 bases and V 4 bases, and 5 bases lay outside the gene matches. Germline CDR1 is SGHRS and CDR2 is YFSETQ. The CDR3 has 16 amino acids. CDR3 sequence reads: CASSVRGHPTNEKLFF. The DNA for the CDR3 is TGCGCCAGCAGCGTCAGGGGGCACCCAACTAATGAAAAACTGTTTTTT.

The gene calls are TRBV6-6 and TRBJ1-4; TRBD1 aligns across 7 bases. V shed 6 bases and J 8 bases; nucleotides not matched to a gene: 12. The CDR3 sequence is 15 residues long. Germline loops: CDR1 MNHNY, CDR2 SVGAGI (reference sequence). CDR3 sequence (DNA): TGTGCCAGCAGGCCAGGACAGGTTTTCGAAGAAAAACTGTTTTTT. This translates into CASRPGQVFEEKLFF.

This clone appeared a few times. The V and J genes are TRBV6-1 and TRBJ1-1; maybe TRBD1 (5 bases). The CDR3 covers 15 residues. Germline V gives CDR1 MNHNS, CDR2 SASEGT. Trimming removed 0 bases at V and 4 bases at J, with 12 bases between. Written as DNA, the CDR3 is TGTGCCAGCAGTGAAGCGGCGGGGCGTCTCACTGAAGCTTTCTTT. It encodes CASSEAAGRLTEAFF.

V gene TRBV9 combines with J gene TRBJ2-7; the match to TRBD2 covers 8 bases. From germline, CDR1 is SGDLS and CDR2 YYNGEE. This CDR3 has 15 residues. The V gene end was trimmed by 4 bases and the J gene end by 3 bases; junction bases not matched to a gene: 9. The DNA of the CDR3 is TGTGCCAGCAGCCCTCGAGCGGGAGAGTTCTACGAGCAGTACTTC. Residues: CASSPRAGEFYEQYF.

This clone was observed once. The gene calls are TRBV13 and TRBJ2-2; D perhaps matches TRBD1 (5 bases). CDR1 PRHDT and CDR2 FYEKMQ come from the germline V gene (reference sequence). This CDR3 is built from 13 residues. The V end was cut by 3 bases, the J end by 8 bases, with 10 bases between. The CDR3: CASSFTPGGELFF. The DNA for the CDR3 is TGTGCCAGCAGCTTTACCCCAGGGGGGGAGCTGTTTTTT.

The gene calls are TRBV28 and TRBJ2-7; D is perhaps TRBD2 (6 bases). Germline CDR1 and CDR2: MDHEN and SYDVKM. This CDR3 is built from 14 residues. Trimming left V 1 base short and J 1 base short, with 8 bases between. The CDR3 loop is CASSLLSGSYEQYF. The CDR3 nucleotides read TGTGCCAGCAGTTTATTGAGCGGGTCCTACGAGCAGTACTTC.

V and J are TRBV27 and TRBJ1-3; 10 bases are a match to TRBD1. CDR1 and CDR2 from the germline V gene are MNHEY and SMNVEV (reference sequence). The CDR3 is made up of 16 amino acids. V lost 5 bases to trimming and J lost 4 bases; unmatched junction nucleotides: 8. The CDR3: CASSPRTGGLGNTIYF. Here the CDR3 DNA reads TGTGCCAGCAGTCCGAGGACAGGGGGGTTAGGAAACACCATATATTTT.

CDR3 in DNA: TGTGCCAGCAGTGAATCGGGGGGGCCTCGGGAGCAGTACTTC. The encoded protein is CASSESGGPREQYF. J is TRBJ2-7 and V is TRBV25-1, with TRBD2 matching 8 bases. CDR1 and CDR2 (germline): MGHDK, SYGVNS. This CDR3 has 14 amino acids. The V gene end was trimmed by 1 base and the J gene end by 7 bases; junction bases not matched to a gene: 6.

This chain connects TRBV7-6 to TRBJ1-4; D remains ambiguous. The CDR3 is made up of 16 amino acids. The germline V gene has CDR1 SGHVS and CDR2 FNYEAQ. V was pared by 2 bases and J by 4 bases, with 14 bases between. CDR3 residues: CASSLLSGSRNEKLFF. CDR3 nucleotide sequence: TGTGCCAGCAGCTTATTATCAGGCAGCCGTAATGAAAAACTGTTTTTT.

The rearrangement links TRBV5-1 to TRBJ2-3, with 7 bases aligning to TRBD1. After removal of 4 bases from V and 6 bases from J, the junction contained 14 bases not matched to a gene. The germline gives CDR1 SGHRS, CDR2 YFSETQ. The CDR3 is 16 residues long. As DNA, the CDR3 is TGCGCCAGCAGCCCATGGGACAGTTCGGGGACGGATACGCAGTATTTT. Protein: CASSPWDSSGTDTQYF.

The V and J genes are TRBV27 and TRBJ1-6; D might be TRBD1 (5 bases). Germline lookup yields CDR1 MNHEY and CDR2 SMNVEV (reference sequence). V was clipped by 5 bases and J by 3 bases, with 11 bases between them. CDR3 length: 15 residues. CDR3 sequence reads: CASSPADNYNSPLHF. CDR3 in DNA: TGTGCCAGCAGTCCTGCGGACAACTATAATTCACCCCTCCACTTT.